This TCR beta chain comes out of a study of blood T cells in healthy people across ages. Alongside a J-beta primer mix, a sample-barcoded 5' primer served in a second PCR lasting about 7 to 12 cycles. TCRdb redid the calling of the 5' RACE reads with MiXCR, one entry per CDR3 protein. Of around 700,000 distinct CDR3 sequences listed, approximately 25% were seen once; the top ten hold 9.4%. CDR1 is SNHLY and CDR2 is FYNNEI in the germline V gene. This CDR3 region has 11 residues. V lost 3 bases and J lost 5, with 5 bases in between. These data also formed part of another study, on T cells of mothers and their children.

The chain carries TRBV2 and TRBJ2-7, with D unresolved. The sequence was obtained from a boy younger than 18 in good health. Sequencing was performed on blood. In DNA, the CDR3 is TGTGCCAGCAGTGACGAGGACGAGCAGTACTTC. Translation gives CASSDEDEQYF.